This TCR beta chain was profiled in a study of T cells in Graves' hyperthyroidism and ophthalmopathy. This clonotype was counted many times. This CDR3 has 14 amino acids. Trimming removed 3 bases at V and 2 bases at J, with 8 bases between. Germline CDR1 is LGHDT and CDR2 is YNNKEL (reference sequence). Researchers amplified the TCR beta CDR3 regions from RNA transcripts. When the TCR CDR3 underwent first-round RT-PCR, the HTBI primer set was used. Each CDR3 protein is one row after TCRdb ran MiXCR on the multiplex PCR reads. This table has hundreds of thousands of distinct CDR3 sequences, about 20% appearing once. Clinical symptoms, serum thyroxine, TRAb, thyroid ultrasound and orbital computed tomography established diagnosis.

This TCR was sampled from a man between 25 and 39 years old with Graves' ophthalmopathy. The chain joins TRBV3-1 to TRBJ2-1; possible D gene TRBD2, 6 bases. Sequencing was carried out using blood. The CDR3 nucleotides are TGTGCCAGCAGCCAGCGGGAAGCCTACAATGAGCAGTTCTTC. Residues: CASSQREAYNEQFF.